These T cell receptor beta chains were read from a single sample in a study of shared clonotypes between healthy human individuals. Produced via immunoSEQ multiplex PCR; TCRdb's table is partial and in-frame only. The sample includes about 1.4 million clones, approximately 96% seen only once; the top ten take 0.95% to 1.5%. Sequenced: naive CD4+ T cells sorted from blood. The receptor set was obtained from a man aged 30 to 39 in good health. Both conserved end residues are part of each CDR3. Fields, in order: CDR3 protein, CDR3 DNA, J gene, D gene, clone size, V gene. A D gene is named only where the DNA matches it firmly. Expanded clones get a size class; other rows say once, few or many, or leave the size out.

CASLAFREVAFF TGTGCCAGCCTTGCCTTCCGGGAAGTTGCTTTCTTT TRBJ1-1 - - TRBV2
CASSHSGLAEPQFF TGTGCCAGCAGCCACTCTGGACTAGCGGAGCCGCAGTTCTTC TRBJ2-1 TRBD2 - TRBV5-6
CASSLGTGSYNEQFF TGTGCCAGCAGCTTGGGGACAGGGTCCTACAATGAGCAGTTCTTC TRBJ2-1 TRBD1 - TRBV7-2
CASSLGLAGHSQYF TGTGCCAGCAGCTTGGGACTAGCCGGTCACTCGCAGTACTTC TRBJ2-4 TRBD2 - TRBV5-8
CASRRDYSTDTQYF TGTGCCAGCAGGCGGGACTATAGCACAGATACGCAGTATTTT TRBJ2-3 TRBD2 - TRBV6-4
CASSEAPRGSNQPQHF TGTGCCAGCAGTGAAGCCCCCAGGGGTAGCAATCAGCCCCAGCATTTT TRBJ1-5 - - TRBV6-1
CASSQIPGNTGELFF TGCGCCAGCAGCCAAATACCGGGAAACACCGGGGAGCTGTTTTTT TRBJ2-2 - - TRBV4-3
CASSQTGQINEKLFF TGCGCCAGCAGCCAAACGGGACAGATTAATGAAAAACTGTTTTTT TRBJ1-4 TRBD1 - TRBV5-1
CASSRQGGLTEAFF TGTGCCAGTAGTAGACAGGGTGGATTGACTGAAGCTTTCTTT TRBJ1-1 TRBD1 - TRBV19
CASSLSYEQYF TGTGCCAGCAGCCTTTCCTACGAGCAGTACTTC TRBJ2-7 - - TRBV2
CASRRRSGTLSNEQFF TGTGCCAGCAGGAGGCGTAGCGGGACCCTAAGCAATGAGCAGTTCTTC TRBJ2-1 TRBD2 - TRBV27
CASSVVAGQGIRTGELFF TGTGCCAGCAGCGTAGTAGCCGGACAGGGTATTCGGACCGGGGAGCTGTTTTTT TRBJ2-2 TRBD1 - TRBV9
CASSGLAGPTGELFF TGTGCCAGCAGCGGGTTAGCGGGGCCTACCGGGGAGCTGTTTTTT TRBJ2-2 TRBD2 once TRBV9
CASRDRADYGYTF TGTGCCAGCAGGGACAGGGCGGACTATGGCTACACCTTC TRBJ1-2 TRBD1 - TRBV6-5
CASSSLIPGETQYF TGTGCCAGCAGCTCCCTTATCCCGGGAGAGACCCAGTACTTC TRBJ2-5 - - TRBV5-5
CASSPEGGSSYNEQFF TGTGCCAGCAGCCCCGAGGGCGGAAGCTCCTACAATGAGCAGTTCTTC TRBJ2-1 - - TRBV5-5
CASSWFGKGDEQFF TGTGCCAGCAGTTGGTTCGGGAAGGGCGATGAGCAGTTCTTC TRBJ2-1 - - TRBV6-5
CASSQDAREGNQPQHF TGCGCCAGCAGCCAAGACGCCCGGGAAGGCAATCAGCCCCAGCATTTT TRBJ1-5 - - TRBV4-3
CASRRGGNYGYTF TGTGCCAGCCGCAGGGGGGGAAACTATGGCTACACCTTC TRBJ1-2 TRBD1 - TRBV7-2
CASSLAGGGGEQYF TGTGCCAGCAGTTTAGCGGGAGGGGGGGGAGAGCAGTACTTC TRBJ2-7 TRBD2 - TRBV7-2
CASSLQAGGTVNEQFF TGTGCCAGCAGCCTCCAGGCGGGAGGAACCGTCAATGAGCAGTTCTTC TRBJ2-1 TRBD2 - TRBV7-3
CASSHNRGASYSYEQYF TGTGCCAGCAGCCACAATCGGGGCGCCAGTTACTCCTACGAGCAGTACTTC TRBJ2-7 - - TRBV11-2
CASSSFPGTGPFGIYEQYF TGTGCCAGCAGCTCTTTCCCCGGGACAGGGCCCTTCGGAATCTACGAGCAGTACTTC TRBJ2-7 TRBD1 - TRBV5-6
CASSQGIVVEETQYF TGCGCCAGCAGCCAAGGCATAGTCGTTGAAGAGACCCAGTACTTC TRBJ2-5 - - TRBV4-1
CASSLGDSSLQPQHF TGCGCCAGCAGCTTGGGGGACAGTAGCCTTCAGCCCCAGCATTTT TRBJ1-5 TRBD1 - TRBV5-1
CASSLGTGSEGSYGYTF TGTGCCAGCAGCTTAGGGACAGGGTCGGAGGGGAGCTATGGCTACACCTTC TRBJ1-2 TRBD1 - TRBV11-2
CASSLELAVSGEQYF TGTGCCAGCAGCTTAGAACTAGCGGTCTCGGGGGAGCAGTACTTC TRBJ2-7 TRBD2 - TRBV7-2
CASSFGGLAGLTTYEQYF TGTGCCAGTAGCTTTGGGGGACTAGCGGGACTTACAACTTACGAGCAGTACTTC TRBJ2-7 TRBD2 - TRBV19
CASSLGDRALDTQYF TGTGCCAGCAGCTTAGGGGACAGGGCGTTAGATACGCAGTATTTT TRBJ2-3 TRBD1 - TRBV11-2
CASSPRQGPNTEAFF TGTGCCAGCAGCCCTAGACAGGGGCCGAACACTGAAGCTTTCTTT TRBJ1-1 TRBD1 - TRBV7-9